Following are 27 T cell receptor beta chains from one sample sequenced in a study of blood T cells in healthy people across ages. Together with a sample-barcoded 5' primer, a J-beta primer mix was included in a second PCR lasting about 7 to 11 cycles. From the 5' RACE reads, TCRdb called clonotypes with MiXCR, one entry per CDR3 protein. The repertoire holds about 1.6 million distinct CDR3 sequences, with about 32% as singletons. Source material: blood. The receptors derive from a woman aged 30 to 39 in good health.

The CDR3 protein is CASQPRPLFAVKNIQYF. CDR3 in DNA: TGTGCCAGCCAACCCCGCCCCCTATTCGCAGTCAAAAACATTCAGTACTTC. The chain combines TRBV21-1 with TRBJ2-4; whether TRBD1, the table's D call, matches the DNA was not checked. TRBV21-1 is an annotated pseudogene. CDR3 length: 17 amino acids.

This clonotype appeared once. Its ends do not fully match the called genes, so a read error is possible. The J gene is TRBJ2-1, the V gene TRBV6-1; no reliable D call. The V gene's germline CDR1 is MNHNS and CDR2 SASEGT. The CDR3 loop spans 16 amino acids. The DNA for the CDR3 is TGTGCCAGCAGTGAAGATCCAGCCGCGACCTACAATGGGCAGTTCTTC. It encodes CASSEDPAATYNGQFF.

This clonotype was seen only a few times. The V call is TRBV6-1, the J call TRBJ1-5, with 7 bases identical to TRBD1. With V trimmed by 6 bases and J by 6 bases, 5 bases remained unmatched. Germline V lookup: CDR1 MNHNS, CDR2 SASEGT. The CDR3 runs 13 residues. CDR3 in amino acids: CASRDRVGQPQHF. The CDR3 DNA is TGTGCCAGCAGAGACAGGGTTGGTCAGCCCCAGCATTTT.

This clonotype was observed a handful of times. J is TRBJ2-1 and V is TRBV4-2; 10 positions match TRBD2. With 4 bases clipped from V and 7 bases from J, the junction kept 10 bases outside the gene matches. Germline CDR1 and CDR2: LGHNA and YNFKEQ. CDR3 length: 16 residues. CDR3 sequence reads: CASSLTGTSESNEQFF. DNA for the CDR3: TGTGCCAGCAGCCTGACCGGGACTAGCGAGAGTAATGAGCAGTTCTTC.

The rearrangement links TRBV29-1 to TRBJ2-7, with 8 bases fitting TRBD1. The CDR3 is made up of 13 amino acids. Germline V gene lookup returns CDR1 SQVTM and CDR2 ANQGSEA. Losses at the gene ends were 7 bases for V and 3 bases for J; bases not matched to a gene: 8. The chain's CDR3 is CSAAGQGHYEQYF. DNA for the CDR3: TGCAGCGCCGCTGGACAGGGACACTACGAGCAGTACTTC.

The chain joins TRBV7-9 to TRBJ2-1; 10 bases align to TRBD2. The germline CDR1 and CDR2 sequences are SEHNR and FQNEAQ (reference sequence). V shed 1 base and J 6 bases; nucleotides not matched to a gene: 12. The CDR3 has 18 residues. The CDR3 loop reads CASSLGREAGGEFNEQFF. Written as DNA, the CDR3 is TGTGCCAGCAGCTTAGGTCGGGAAGCGGGAGGGGAGTTCAATGAGCAGTTCTTC.

The rearrangement links TRBV5-1 to TRBJ2-7; TRBD2 matches at 11 bases. Germline lookup yields CDR1 SGHRS and CDR2 YFSETQ. The CDR3 sequence is 13 residues long. The ends lost 6 bases at V and 4 bases at J; junction bases unmatched: 3. The CDR3 DNA sequence: TGCGCCAGCAAAACTAGCGGGAGTTACGAGCAGTACTTC. Translation gives CASKTSGSYEQYF.

The sample holds a few counts of this clonotype. The DNA for the CDR3 is TGTGCCAGCAGTCGGGTGGAGGGGGTTACTAATCAGCCCCAGCATTTT. Translating it yields CASSRVEGVTNQPQHF. The chain has TRBV6-1 and TRBJ1-5; maybe TRBD1 (6 bases). Trimming removed 5 bases from V and 4 bases from J, with 18 bases in between. This CDR3 has 16 amino acids. CDR1 and CDR2 (germline): MNHNS, SASEGT.

This chain links TRBV7-2 with TRBJ2-7; no firm D call. V was pared by 5 bases and J by 0 bases, with 11 bases between. The germline CDR1 and CDR2 sequences are SGHTA and FQGNSA. The CDR3 is 14 amino acids. This CDR3 is CASSLTKNSYEQYF. DNA of the CDR3: TGTGCCAGCAGCCTGACCAAGAACTCCTACGAGCAGTACTTC.

The chain links TRBV30 to TRBJ2-7; TRBD1 might be the D (5 bases). V dropped 5 bases and J dropped 9 bases, with 11 bases sitting between them. Germline V gene sequence: CDR1 GTSNPN, CDR2 SVGIG (reference sequence). The CDR3 spans 10 residues. The CDR3 coding sequence is TGTGCCTGGGGTGACAGAAGGCAGTACTTC. Translating gives CAWGDRRQYF.

This chain links TRBV27 with TRBJ2-7, with D perhaps TRBD1 (5 bases). Trimming left V 3 bases short and J 2 bases short, with 14 bases between. The length of the CDR3 is 15 residues. Germline assignment: CDR1 MNHEY and CDR2 SMNVEV (reference sequence). The CDR3 protein is CASSLEWGPTYEQYF. The CDR3 region has the DNA TGTGCCAGCAGTTTGGAGTGGGGCCCAACCTACGAGCAGTACTTC.

In its sample, this clonotype was seen a few times. V and J are TRBV6-1 and TRBJ1-1; D is undetermined. From germline, CDR1 is MNHNS and CDR2 SASEGT. CDR3 length: 17 residues. Trimming took off 1 base at V and 8 bases at J, with 23 bases between the two ends. This CDR3 is CASSEVGVTSRLGEAFF. As DNA, the CDR3 is TGTGCCAGCAGTGAAGTTGGGGTTACCTCACGTCTCGGGGAAGCTTTCTTT.

The V and J genes are TRBV11-2 and TRBJ2-7; 7 nucleotides match TRBD2. In germline, CDR1 is SGHAT, CDR2 FQNNGV. J was trimmed by 7 bases and V by 6 bases; bases with no gene match: 12. CDR3 length: 14 amino acids. CDR3 sequence reads: CASRGGLKNREQYF. The DNA of the CDR3 is TGTGCCAGCAGGGGAGGGCTAAAGAATCGGGAGCAGTACTTC.

J is TRBJ2-5 and V is TRBV5-1; tentatively, D is TRBD1 or TRBD2 (5 bases each). Trimming left V 6 bases short and J 5 bases short, with 20 bases between. CDR3 length: 15 amino acids. Germline V gene lookup returns CDR1 SGHRS and CDR2 YFSETQ. CDR3 in DNA: TGCGCCAGCATGTGGGGGTCGCGGCCGAGGGAGACCCAGTACTTC. Residues: CASMWGSRPRETQYF.

The rearrangement joins TRBV20-1 to TRBJ2-3, with 8 bases that match TRBD1. The CDR3 is 13 residues long. Germline-derived CDR1 and CDR2 are DFQATT and SNEGSKA (reference sequence). J gave up 5 bases and V 3 bases, and 4 bases lay outside the gene matches. CDR3 residues: CSARTGAGDTQYF. The DNA for the CDR3 is TGCAGTGCTAGGACAGGGGCGGGAGATACGCAGTATTTT.

The V and J genes are TRBV28 and TRBJ2-1; 14 positions agree with TRBD2. The length of the CDR3 is 18 residues. Looked up from germline, CDR1 is MDHEN and CDR2 is SYDVKM. After removal of 7 bases from V and 0 bases from J, the junction contained 8 bases not matched to a gene. CDR3 DNA: TGTGCCAGCAAAGGACTAGCGGGAGGCCCCGGCTCCTACAATGAGCAGTTCTTC. Translation gives CASKGLAGGPGSYNEQFF.

This clonotype was seen a handful of times. This sequence joins TRBV7-9 and TRBJ2-3, with 7 bases aligning to TRBD1. The V gene's germline CDR1 is SEHNR and CDR2 FQNEAQ (reference sequence). The V segment lost 4 bases and the J segment 2 bases; nucleotides outside the gene matches: 9. The CDR3 is 16 amino acids. CDR3 region: CASSSPGGVVTDTQYF. CDR3 in DNA: TGTGCCAGCAGCTCCCCAGGGGGAGTGGTCACAGATACGCAGTATTTT.

The rearrangement joins TRBV9 to TRBJ1-3; TRBD1 matches 7 bases. Germline CDR1 and CDR2: SGDLS and YYNGEE. The CDR3 is made up of 16 amino acids. Trimming removed 4 bases from V and 0 bases from J; junction bases left unmatched: 7. The CDR3: CASSPDRAISGNTIYF. The CDR3 bases are TGTGCCAGCAGCCCAGACAGGGCCATCTCTGGAAACACCATATATTTT.

In the case of this clonotype: An end of the junction differs from the germline gene, which may be a read error. This chain connects TRBV20-1 to TRBJ2-1; 7 nucleotides line up with TRBD2. This CDR3 region has 17 residues. CDR1 is DFQATT, CDR2 SNEGSKA, per germline (reference sequence). The chain's CDR3 is CSKLITPGLWKFGEQFF. The CDR3 nucleotides read TGCAGTAAACTGATAACGCCGGGACTATGGAAGTTCGGTGAGCAGTTCTTT.

This clonotype has only a few counts. V and J are TRBV5-1 and TRBJ2-7; D is undetermined. CDR1 is SGHRS and CDR2 is YFSETQ in the germline V gene. V was shortened by 2 bases and J by 5 bases, with 8 bases between the two germline ends. The CDR3 runs to 12 residues. CDR3 bases: TGCGCCAGCAGCTTCCTTTCGAACGAGCAGTACTTC. It encodes CASSFLSNEQYF.

This chain connects TRBV5-1 to TRBJ1-1, with TRBD1 matching 7 bases. Germline assignment: CDR1 SGHRS and CDR2 YFSETQ. The CDR3 consists of 16 residues. Trimming cost V 4 bases and J 2 bases; bases outside gene matches: 11. CDR3 DNA: TGCGCCAGCAGCCGGGGGTCGGGACAGATTAACACTGAAGCTTTCTTT. Amino acid sequence: CASSRGSGQINTEAFF.

A few counts support this clonotype. In DNA form, the CDR3 reads TGTGCCAGCAGTGAAGAGGGACCTGCCTACAATGAGCAGTTCTTC. Protein: CASSEEGPAYNEQFF. The rearrangement joins TRBV2 to TRBJ2-1; perhaps D is TRBD1 or TRBD2 (5 bases each). The length of the CDR3 is 15 residues. Trimming removed 1 base from V and 2 bases from J, with 9 bases in between. CDR1 and CDR2 (germline): SNHLY, FYNNEI.

This clonotype came up a few times. V usage is TRBV6-6 and J usage is TRBJ2-3, with a weak D call TRBD1 (6 bases). The germline gives CDR1 MNHNY, CDR2 SVGAGI (reference sequence). The V and J ends lost 8 bases and 4 bases respectively, with 22 bases between them. This CDR3 is 16 amino acids long. In DNA form, the CDR3 reads TGTGCCAGCTCGAGTGCCAGGGGCGTTTTGCCAGATACGCAGTATTTT. As protein: CASSSARGVLPDTQYF.

Note on this clonotype: At one of its ends the junction is not consistent with the germline gene, which may arise from a read error. The chain recombines TRBV29-1 with TRBJ1-1; 9 bases align to TRBD1. The CDR3 is made up of 13 amino acids. Germline values: CDR1 SQVTM, CDR2 ANQGSEA. The chain's CDR3 is CSVEDRGGGEAFF. The CDR3 DNA is TGCAGCGTGGAAGACAGGGGGGGCGGTGAAGCTTTCTTT. The full variable domain, rest sourced from reference TRBV29-1 and TRBJ1-1, is SAVISQKPSRDICQRGTSLTIQCQVDSQVTMMFWYRQQPGQSLTLIATANQGSEATYESGFVIDKFPISRPNLTFSTLTVSNMSPEDSSIYLCSVEDRGGGEAFFGQGTRLTVV.

This chain joins TRBV7-6 and TRBJ2-3, with no clear D. The CDR3 runs to 16 residues. The V gene lost 0 bases and the J gene lost 1 base, with 11 bases spanning the gap. From germline, CDR1 is SGHVS and CDR2 FNYEAQ. The CDR3 sequence: CASSLAGPRRTDTQYF. The CDR3 DNA reads TGTGCCAGCAGCTTAGCCGGGCCACGGCGCACAGATACGCAGTATTTT.

The chain couples TRBV5-1 to TRBJ2-3, with D hard to call. The germline CDR1 and CDR2 sequences are SGHRS and YFSETQ. The CDR3 length is 12 residues. Trimming took 6 bases from V and 4 from J, leaving 9 bases between them. CDR3 region: CASNTPSDTQYF. CDR3 DNA: TGCGCCAGCAACACCCCTTCAGATACGCAGTATTTT.

This clonotype was recorded a few times. The chain employs TRBV30 and TRBJ2-4, with D possibly TRBD1 on 5 matching bases. The J call may be faulty, since TRBJ2-7 better matches the DNA end. Germline lookup yields CDR1 GTSNPN and CDR2 SVGIG (reference sequence). This CDR3 comprises 12 residues. DNA for the CDR3: TGTGCCTGGAGCAGACAGACCTACGAGCAGTACTTC. Protein product: CAWSRQTYEQYF.